Listed below are T cell receptor beta chains from one sample, sequenced in a study of long-term antiretroviral therapy in people with HIV. The assay was immunoSEQ multiplex PCR, and TCRdb's table has in-frame clones only and misses some. Of about 38,000 clones in the sample, over 80% are singletons; the top ten hold more than 4.5%. Specimen: unsorted PBMCs, collected 1.5 years after starting antiretroviral therapy. These receptors were taken from a man aged 18 to 30 with HIV. The CDR3 runs from the conserved cysteine through the conserved F or W. The D gene is left open where the match is weak. The size of a clone is reported for some rows only, either as once, few or many, or as a class for expanded clones.

D gene: .
V gene: TRBV11-1
clone size: .
J gene: TRBJ2-7
CDR3 protein: CASSLDPTYEQYF
CDR3 DNA: TGTGCCAGCAGCTTAGATCCAACTTACGAGCAGTACTTC

D gene: TRBD1
V gene: TRBV2
clone size: .
J gene: TRBJ2-3
CDR3 protein: CASRTGHTDTQYF
CDR3 DNA: TGTGCCAGCCGGACAGGGCACACGGATACGCAGTATTTT

D gene: .
V gene: TRBV28
clone size: few
J gene: TRBJ1-5
CDR3 protein: CASSPSAGYSNQPQHF
CDR3 DNA: TGTGCCAGCAGCCCATCAGCAGGGTATAGCAATCAGCCCCAGCATTTT

D gene: .
V gene: TRBV19
clone size: .
J gene: TRBJ1-4
CDR3 protein: CASADATNEKLFF
CDR3 DNA: TGTGCCAGTGCCGATGCAACTAATGAAAAACTGTTTTTT

D gene: .
V gene: TRBV5-6
clone size: .
J gene: TRBJ2-5
CDR3 protein: CASSLQETQYF
CDR3 DNA: TGTGCCAGCAGCTTGCAAGAGACCCAGTACTTC

D gene: .
V gene: TRBV28
clone size: .
J gene: TRBJ1-1
CDR3 protein: CASLEGRNTEAFF
CDR3 DNA: TGTGCCAGCCTCGAGGGGAGGAACACTGAAGCTTTCTTT

D gene: TRBD1
V gene: TRBV14
clone size: .
J gene: TRBJ2-7
CDR3 protein: CASSHGQGHYEQYF
CDR3 DNA: TGTGCCAGCAGCCACGGACAGGGGCACTACGAGCAGTACTTC

D gene: .
V gene: TRBV20-1
clone size: once
J gene: TRBJ2-3
CDR3 protein: CSASVDTQYF
CDR3 DNA: TGCAGTGCTAGCGTAGATACGCAGTATTTT

D gene: .
V gene: TRBV13
clone size: once
J gene: TRBJ2-1
CDR3 protein: CASSSPFGQRRNEQFF
CDR3 DNA: TGTGCCAGCAGCTCCCCTTTCGGACAGCGGCGAAATGAGCAGTTCTTC

D gene: TRBD2
V gene: TRBV19
clone size: .
J gene: TRBJ2-7
CDR3 protein: CASTLAGYGSYEQYF
CDR3 DNA: TGTGCCAGTACCCTAGCGGGATATGGATCCTACGAGCAGTACTTC

D gene: .
V gene: TRBV14
clone size: .
J gene: TRBJ1-1
CDR3 protein: CASSQDSPWGYENTEAFF
CDR3 DNA: TGTGCCAGCAGCCAAGATAGTCCTTGGGGATACGAGAACACTGAAGCTTTCTTT

D gene: .
V gene: TRBV9
clone size: .
J gene: TRBJ2-7
CDR3 protein: CASSVAVDSQDYEQYF
CDR3 DNA: TGTGCCAGCAGCGTAGCAGTGGACTCCCAGGACTACGAGCAGTACTTC

D gene: .
V gene: TRBV11-2
clone size: .
J gene: TRBJ2-1
CDR3 protein: CASSSPYNEQFF
CDR3 DNA: TGTGCCAGCAGCTCCCCGTACAATGAGCAGTTCTTC

D gene: TRBD2
V gene: TRBV9
clone size: .
J gene: TRBJ2-1
CDR3 protein: CASSVGVSGSSYNEQFF
CDR3 DNA: TGTGCCAGCAGCGTAGGGGTGAGCGGGAGCTCCTACAATGAGCAGTTCTTC

D gene: .
V gene: TRBV28
clone size: once
J gene: TRBJ1-5
CDR3 protein: CASRPLNQPQHF
CDR3 DNA: TGTGCCAGCAGACCCCTTAATCAGCCCCAGCATTTT

D gene: .
V gene: TRBV5-1
clone size: .
J gene: TRBJ2-2
CDR3 protein: CASSLDLRKGTGELFF
CDR3 DNA: TGCGCCAGCAGCTTGGACTTACGTAAGGGGACCGGGGAGCTGTTTTTT

D gene: TRBD2
V gene: TRBV29-1
clone size: .
J gene: TRBJ2-3
CDR3 protein: CSVEGIAGRGTDTQYF
CDR3 DNA: TGCAGCGTTGAAGGTATAGCGGGGAGGGGCACAGATACGCAGTATTTT

D gene: .
V gene: TRBV2
clone size: .
J gene: TRBJ1-2
CDR3 protein: CASSSNLRSKGYTF
CDR3 DNA: TGTGCCAGCAGTTCAAACCTACGTAGTAAGGGCTACACCTTC

D gene: .
V gene: TRBV6-5
clone size: .
J gene: TRBJ2-2
CDR3 protein: CASRTGTRNTGELFF
CDR3 DNA: TGTGCCAGCAGAACCGGGACACGAAACACCGGGGAGCTGTTTTTT

D gene: TRBD2
V gene: TRBV28
clone size: .
J gene: TRBJ2-7
CDR3 protein: CASSRGRGGEQYF
CDR3 DNA: TGTGCCAGCAGCCGAGGACGGGGAGGGGAGCAGTACTTC

D gene: .
V gene: TRBV9
clone size: .
J gene: TRBJ2-2
CDR3 protein: CASSVTGTKNTGELFF
CDR3 DNA: TGTGCCAGCAGCGTCACCGGGACAAAGAACACCGGGGAGCTGTTTTTT

D gene: .
V gene: TRBV2
clone size: .
J gene: TRBJ2-2
CDR3 protein: CASTRAEVNTGELFF
CDR3 DNA: TGTGCCAGCACTAGAGCCGAGGTGAACACCGGGGAGCTGTTTTTT

D gene: TRBD2
V gene: TRBV19
clone size: few
J gene: TRBJ2-7
CDR3 protein: CASSAGAYEQYF
CDR3 DNA: TGTGCCAGTAGTGCGGGAGCCTACGAGCAGTACTTC

D gene: TRBD1
V gene: TRBV6-1
clone size: once
J gene: TRBJ2-1
CDR3 protein: CASSTDRGNFNEQFF
CDR3 DNA: TGTGCCAGCAGTACGGACAGGGGCAACTTCAATGAGCAGTTCTTC

D gene: .
V gene: TRBV9
clone size: once
J gene: TRBJ2-3
CDR3 protein: CASSALGGSTDTQYF
CDR3 DNA: TGTGCCAGCAGCGCTCTGGGGGGTAGCACAGATACGCAGTATTTT

D gene: TRBD1
V gene: TRBV28
clone size: .
J gene: TRBJ1-2
CDR3 protein: CASTTSQGAQNLSCGYTF
CDR3 DNA: TGTGCCAGCACTACCTCCCAGGGGGCGCAGAATTTGTCGTGTGGCTACACCTTC

D gene: TRBD1
V gene: TRBV27
clone size: .
J gene: TRBJ2-7
CDR3 protein: CASGQGAYEQYF
CDR3 DNA: TGTGCCAGTGGGCAGGGGGCCTACGAGCAGTACTTC

D gene: TRBD2
V gene: TRBV13
clone size: .
J gene: TRBJ2-3
CDR3 protein: CASSLGGGGGPDTQYF
CDR3 DNA: TGTGCCAGCAGCTTAGGAGGCGGCGGGGGGCCAGATACGCAGTATTTT

D gene: TRBD1
V gene: TRBV28
clone size: .
J gene: TRBJ1-5
CDR3 protein: CASSFNPGGHQPQHF
CDR3 DNA: TGTGCCAGCAGTTTTAATCCAGGGGGCCATCAGCCCCAGCATTTT

D gene: TRBD2
V gene: TRBV5-1
clone size: .
J gene: TRBJ2-1
CDR3 protein: CASSLTSASSYNEQFF
CDR3 DNA: TGCGCCAGCAGTTTAACTAGCGCTAGCTCCTACAATGAGCAGTTCTTC

D gene: TRBD1
V gene: TRBV27
clone size: .
J gene: TRBJ2-7
CDR3 protein: CASSLTGTGAYEQYF
CDR3 DNA: TGTGCCAGCAGTTTAACGGGGACAGGGGCCTACGAGCAGTACTTC

D gene: .
V gene: TRBV25-1
clone size: .
J gene: TRBJ2-1
CDR3 protein: CASRTDGDYNEQFF
CDR3 DNA: TGTGCCAGCAGGACGGACGGGGACTACAATGAGCAGTTCTTC

D gene: .
V gene: TRBV27
clone size: .
J gene: TRBJ2-7
CDR3 protein: CASSLSSPYEQYF
CDR3 DNA: TGTGCCAGCAGTTTATCGTCTCCTTACGAGCAGTACTTC

D gene: TRBD2
V gene: TRBV25-1
clone size: .
J gene: TRBJ2-3
CDR3 protein: CASSVREGTDTQYF
CDR3 DNA: TGTGCCAGCAGTGTTAGGGAGGGCACAGATACACAGTATTTT

D gene: .
V gene: TRBV5-1
clone size: .
J gene: TRBJ2-6
CDR3 protein: CASSLIQGSGANVLTF
CDR3 DNA: TGCGCCAGCAGCTTGATACAGGGTTCTGGGGCCAACGTCCTGACTTTC

D gene: .
V gene: TRBV7-9
clone size: .
J gene: TRBJ2-5
CDR3 protein: CASSLFQETQYF
CDR3 DNA: TGTGCCAGCAGCTTATTCCAAGAGACCCAGTACTTC

D gene: .
V gene: TRBV27
clone size: once
J gene: TRBJ2-1
CDR3 protein: CASSFTGEGFYNEQFF
CDR3 DNA: TGTGCCAGCAGTTTTACAGGGGAGGGCTTCTACAATGAGCAGTTCTTC

D gene: .
V gene: TRBV6-4
clone size: .
J gene: TRBJ2-1
CDR3 protein: CASSEVMTPYNEQFF
CDR3 DNA: TGTGCCAGCAGTGAGGTTATGACCCCCTACAATGAGCAGTTCTTC

D gene: .
V gene: TRBV2
clone size: few
J gene: TRBJ2-7
CDR3 protein: CASSSGGPYEQYF
CDR3 DNA: TGTGCCAGCAGTTCCGGGGGACCCTACGAGCAGTACTTC

D gene: .
V gene: TRBV19
clone size: .
J gene: TRBJ2-7
CDR3 protein: CASSMQGSAYEQYF
CDR3 DNA: TGTGCCAGTAGTATGCAGGGGAGTGCCTACGAGCAGTACTTC